Presented here are 12 T cell receptor beta chains from one specimen sequenced in a study of Ad26.COV2.S vaccination and SARS-CoV-2 variants. Treatment: roughly 19 received Ad26.COV2.S at low or high dose, single or two shots; 5 received placebo; per-sample allocation not given. Day 63 after the first vaccine or placebo injection was the time point for sampling. TCRdb keeps only in-frame clones here, not all; method: immunoSEQ multiplex PCR. The table shows more than 350,000 clones, with approximately 92% occurring only once. Sequencing used peripheral blood, obtained in a trial of Ad26.COV2.S vaccine versus placebo. The receptors were gathered from a person between 18 and 65 years old who received the Ad26.COV2.S COVID-19 vaccine or a placebo.

The chain links TRBV6-5 to TRBJ1-1; D is unresolved. CDR3 length equals 13 residues. Germline loops: CDR1 MNHEY, CDR2 SVGAGI. V lost 6 bases, J lost 0 bases, and 8 bases lay in between. For the CDR3, the DNA is TGTGCCAGCAGCTTTATGGTGAACACTGAAGCTTTCTTT. Amino acids: CASSFMVNTEAFF.

V is TRBV4-3 and J is TRBJ2-7; 9 bases map to TRBD2. The ends lost 0 bases at V and 7 bases at J; junction bases unmatched: 4. The CDR3 covers 14 residues. Germline lookup yields CDR1 LGHNA and CDR2 YSLEER. The CDR3 region has the DNA TGCGCCAGCAGCCAAGATGGGACTAGCAGGGAGCAGTACTTC. Its protein is CASSQDGTSREQYF.

The CDR3: CASRSAGGGYTF. The CDR3 DNA follows: TGTGCCAGCAGGTCCGCGGGAGGTGGCTACACCTTC. This chain joins TRBV7-2 and TRBJ1-2; no clear D gene. Germline lookup yields CDR1 SGHTA and CDR2 FQGNSA. V lost 6 bases, J lost 7 bases, and 12 bases lay in between. The CDR3 runs 12 residues.

The rearrangement uses TRBV6-5 and TRBJ2-7; 9 bases fit TRBD1. Trimming cost V 5 bases and J 7 bases; bases outside gene matches: 12. Germline CDR1 is MNHEY and CDR2 is SVGAGI. This CDR3 spans 15 amino acids. CDR3 residues: CASSQTGTGSLEQYF. CDR3 DNA sequence: TGTGCCAGCAGTCAGACCGGGACAGGGTCCTTGGAGCAGTACTTC.

The chain carries TRBV4-3 and TRBJ2-1; D possibly corresponds to TRBD1 (5 bases). Germline CDR1 is LGHNA and CDR2 is YSLEER. This CDR3 comprises 13 residues. Between the trimmed V and J ends, which lost 3 bases and 3 bases, there was a span of 6 bases. The CDR3 bases are TGCGCCAGCAGCCACGACAGCTACAATGAGCAGTTCTTC. This codes for CASSHDSYNEQFF.

The CDR3 DNA sequence: TGTGCCAGCAGTTCCAGGGGATTAAACACTGAAGCTTTCTTT. Protein sequence: CASSSRGLNTEAFF. This chain connects TRBV27 to TRBJ1-1; possibly TRBD1 for D (6 bases). V gave up 4 bases and J gave up 2 bases, with 11 bases separating them. CDR3 length equals 14 residues. CDR1 MNHEY and CDR2 SMNVEV come from the germline V gene (reference sequence).

In this sample, this clone turned up once. The CDR3 coding sequence is TGTGCCAGCAGCGCGCAGGGGTTTGGGCTAAAGGAGTACTTC. Translated: CASSAQGFGLKEYF. V usage is TRBV5-6 and J usage is TRBJ2-7; possibly TRBD1 for D (6 bases). Germline V gene data show CDR1 as SGHDT and CDR2 as YYEEEE. The V gene lost 4 bases and the J gene lost 11 bases, with 22 bases spanning the gap. The CDR3 totals 14 residues.

V and J are TRBV28 and TRBJ1-5, with 11 nucleotides matching TRBD1. Germline-derived CDR1 and CDR2 are MDHEN and SYDVKM. The CDR3 is 15 amino acids. J lost 6 bases, V lost 2 bases, and 3 bases had no gene match. CDR3 DNA sequence: TGTGCCAGCAGTTTAGGACAGGGGGCGGGTCAGCCCCAGCATTTT. This encodes CASSLGQGAGQPQHF.

This chain connects TRBV15 to TRBJ1-5, with D unclear. V dropped 8 bases and J dropped 2 bases, with 10 bases sitting between them. The CDR3 length is 13 residues. The germline gives CDR1 LNHNV, CDR2 YYDKDF (reference sequence). The CDR3 spells CATSLVGNQPQHF. Here the CDR3 DNA reads TGTGCCACCTCTCTTGTCGGCAATCAGCCCCAGCATTTT.

This clone has more than one count but fewer than ten. The CDR3 sequence: CASSLVRLAVYNEQFF. The CDR3 coding sequence is TGTGCCAGCAGCTTAGTACGGCTAGCGGTCTACAATGAGCAGTTCTTC. V and J are TRBV7-2 and TRBJ2-1, with 7 bases that match TRBD2. The CDR3 sequence is 16 residues long. CDR1 and CDR2 (germline): SGHTA, FQGNSA. With 1 base clipped from V and 3 bases from J, the junction kept 6 bases outside the gene matches.

The rearrangement links TRBV29-1 to TRBJ2-7; possible D gene TRBD1, 5 bases. Germline V gene lookup returns CDR1 SQVTM and CDR2 ANQGSEA. The CDR3 runs to 12 residues. V was clipped by 0 bases and J by 13 bases, with 16 bases between them. CDR3 nucleotides: TGCAGCGTTGAAGATCAGGGCGGACAAATTTACTTC. It is translated as CSVEDQGGQIYF.

The chain carries TRBV4-3 and TRBJ2-7; TRBD1 matches at 11 bases. Germline V gene lookup returns CDR1 LGHNA and CDR2 YSLEER. Trimming at V came to 2 bases and at J to 5 bases, leaving 8 bases not matched to a gene. The CDR3 has 16 amino acids. The CDR3 nucleotides read TGCGCCAGCAGCCAAAACTACGGACAGGGGGCCGACGAGCAGTACTTC. Translating gives CASSQNYGQGADEQYF.